This TCR beta chain was sequenced for a study of blood T cell repertoires in COVID-19. This CDR3 region has 16 residues. V dropped 3 bases and J dropped 4 bases, with 17 bases sitting between them. The germline V gene encodes CDR1 SGHKS and CDR2 YYEKEE (reference sequence). Some clones are missing from TCRdb's copy, which holds only in-frame ones; the method was immunoSEQ multiplex PCR. The data contain around 300,000 clones, over 75% of them singletons. Sequencing input: peripheral blood. The chain carries TRBV5-5 and TRBJ1-3; D is uncertain. The source is a woman in her 70s with acute or convalescent COVID-19. CDR3 loop: CASSSSPVVSGNTIYF. For the CDR3, the DNA is TGTGCCAGCAGCTCCTCACCAGTTGTGTCCGGAAACACCATATATTTT.